The 14 T cell receptor beta chains listed next were all sequenced from one sample in a study of shared clonotypes between healthy human individuals. The data were produced by immunoSEQ multiplex PCR, yet TCRdb's version contains in-frame clones alone and is incomplete. The profile shows hundreds of thousands of clones, roughly 97% of them singletons. Sequenced sample: naive CD4+ T cells sorted from blood. Subset indicated: CD45RA+ positively selected. The origin of the receptors is a woman aged 25 to 45 in good health.

The chain combines TRBV5-1 with TRBJ2-3, with 15 bases matching TRBD2. The CDR3 has 17 residues. Germline CDR1 is SGHRS and CDR2 is YFSETQ. V gave up 2 bases and J gave up 4 bases; unmatched junction bases: 5. The CDR3 DNA reads TGCGCCAGCAGCTTCGGACTAGCGGGAGGGCCAGCAGATACGCAGTATTTT. Encoded protein: CASSFGLAGGPADTQYF.

CDR3 protein: CSVGTVITDTQYF. CDR3 in DNA: TGCAGCGTGGGGACAGTAATCACAGATACGCAGTATTTT. J is TRBJ2-3 and V is TRBV29-1, with 7 nucleotides matching TRBD1. The V segment lost 6 bases and the J segment 2 bases; nucleotides outside the gene matches: 5. CDR3 length equals 13 residues. Germline-derived CDR1 and CDR2 are SQVTM and ANQGSEA.

This clone has a single count. The chain carries TRBV6-1 and TRBJ1-4, with TRBD1 as a possible D gene (6 bases). CDR3 length: 12 amino acids. Trimming shortened V by 8 bases and J by 8 bases, and 12 bases separated the two germline ends. CDR1 and CDR2 from the germline V gene are MNHNS and SASEGT. The CDR3 coding sequence is TGTGCCAGCGGCAGGGGAGACGAAAAACTGTTTTTT. Its protein is CASGRGDEKLFF.

J is TRBJ2-7 and V is TRBV5-6; D possibly corresponds to TRBD1 (6 bases). This CDR3 has 12 residues. The V end was cut by 3 bases, the J end by 3 bases, with 7 bases between. Germline V gives CDR1 SGHDT, CDR2 YYEEEE. The CDR3 loop is CASSSTGYEQYF. The CDR3 DNA follows: TGTGCCAGCAGCTCGACAGGCTACGAGCAGTACTTC. Complete variable domain (other parts from reference TRBV5-6 and TRBJ2-7): DAGVTQSPTHLIKTRGQQVTLRCSPKSGHDTVSWYQQALGQGPQFIFQYYEEEERQRGNFPDRFSGHQFPNYSSELNVNALLLGDSALYLCASSSTGYEQYFGPGTRLTVT.

V and J are TRBV5-4 and TRBJ2-7; tentatively, D is TRBD1 (5 bases). The CDR3 sequence is 15 residues long. The germline V gene has CDR1 SGHNT and CDR2 YYREEE (reference sequence). Trimming shortened V by 0 bases and J by 4 bases, and 14 bases separated the two germline ends. CDR3: CASSLGLGQNYEQYF. DNA of the CDR3: TGTGCCAGCAGCTTGGGCCTGGGGCAGAATTACGAGCAGTACTTC.

The chain couples TRBV28 to TRBJ2-1; D remains unclear. Trimming removed 4 bases from V and 8 bases from J, with 9 bases in between. The germline CDR1 and CDR2 sequences are MDHEN and SYDVKM. The length of the CDR3 is 12 residues. CDR3 amino acids: CASSSLDDEQFF. The CDR3 DNA reads as TGTGCCAGCAGTTCCCTGGACGATGAGCAGTTCTTC.

The chain recombines TRBV10-3 with TRBJ2-7, with 11 bases matching TRBD2. The junction had 4 bases not matched to a gene; V was cut back by 3 bases and J by 6 bases. The CDR3 totals 14 residues. CDR1 and CDR2 (germline): ENHRY, SYGVKD. This CDR3 reads CAISELAGVVEQYF. The CDR3 coding sequence is TGTGCCATCAGTGAACTAGCGGGAGTGGTCGAGCAGTACTTC.

V usage is TRBV7-9 and J usage is TRBJ1-1, with a weak D call TRBD1 (5 bases). Germline V gives CDR1 SEHNR, CDR2 FQNEAQ (reference sequence). V lost 6 bases and J 5 bases, leaving 13 bases between the germline ends. CDR3 length equals 13 residues. The CDR3: CASSWDGGTEAFF. Here the CDR3 DNA reads TGTGCCAGCAGTTGGGACGGGGGGACTGAAGCTTTCTTT.

As concerns this clone: Other DNA sequences from this sample encode an identical CDR3 as well. The V call is TRBV5-1, the J call TRBJ2-7; 7 nucleotides match TRBD1. The CDR3 loop spans 14 amino acids. The J segment lost 1 base and the V segment lost 4 bases, leaving 5 bases of the junction unmatched. Germline values: CDR1 SGHRS, CDR2 YFSETQ. CDR3 bases: TGCGCCAGCAGCCCGGGACAGATTTCCTACGAGCAGTACTTC. Its translation: CASSPGQISYEQYF. The entire variable domain, with the rest obtained from reference TRBV5-1 and TRBJ2-7, is as follows: KAGVTQTPRYLIKTRGQQVTLSCSPISGHRSVSWYQQTPGQGLQFLFEYFSETQRNKGNFPGRFSGRQFSNSRSEMNVSTLELGDSALYLCASSPGQISYEQYFGPGTRLTVT.

V and J are TRBV19 and TRBJ2-1; 7 bases are a match to TRBD1. The CDR3 is 15 residues long. Trimming removed 5 bases from V and 7 bases from J; junction bases left unmatched: 11. CDR1 is LNHDA, CDR2 SQIVND, per germline (reference sequence). As DNA, the CDR3 is TGTGCCAGTAGTGCCTCGACAGGGTCATGGAATGAGCAGTTCTTC. It translates to CASSASTGSWNEQFF.

This rearrangement joins TRBV27 to TRBJ1-2, with a tentative D call TRBD1 (5 bases). There are 15 residues in the CDR3. Trimming shortened V by 6 bases and J by 4 bases, and 18 bases separated the two germline ends. From germline, CDR1 is MNHEY and CDR2 SMNVEV (reference sequence). CDR3 sequence (DNA): TGTGCCAGCAGCTACGACCACAGTGGGGGCTATGGCTACACCTTC. Protein sequence: CASSYDHSGGYGYTF.

The chain couples TRBV6-5 to TRBJ2-2, with D unclear. The length of the CDR3 is 12 residues. V was cut by 4 bases and J by 0 bases, with 0 bases left in between. Germline CDR1 reads MNHEY; CDR2 reads SVGAGI. The CDR3, as DNA: TGTGCCAGCAGTTCGAACACCGGGGAGCTGTTTTTT. It translates to CASSSNTGELFF.

This chain uses TRBV21-1 with TRBJ2-7; the D segment call TRBD1 is taken from the table without a DNA check. TRBV21-1 is an annotated pseudogene. This CDR3 is built from 15 residues. The CDR3 reads CASSKGTGGPYEQYF. DNA for the CDR3: TGTGCCAGCAGCAAGGGAACAGGGGGCCCCTACGAGCAGTACTTC.

The chain couples TRBV4-2 to TRBJ1-1, with D unresolved. The CDR3 is made up of 13 amino acids. V was shortened by 0 bases and J by 10 bases, with 12 bases between the two germline ends. Germline V gives CDR1 LGHNA, CDR2 YNFKEQ. CDR3 residues: CASSQDVGSRAFF. In nucleotides, the CDR3 is TGTGCCAGCAGCCAAGACGTTGGCAGCCGAGCTTTCTTT.